Listed here is a single TCR beta chain. The CDR3 totals 13 residues. This entry is derived from a study of PD-L1 blockade in urothelial cancer. Profiling relied on immunoSEQ multiplex PCR, and the TCRdb table lists in-frame clones only, not all of them. The profile shows roughly 39,000 clones, roughly 90% of them singletons. The sequenced sample was PBMCs, obtained around atezolizumab (anti-PD-L1) treatment. The clonotype comes from a man aged 60 to 75 with urothelial cancer. The chain joins TRBV21-1 to TRBJ1-2; the table calls TRBD1, which could not be checked here. TRBV21-1 is a documented pseudogene. CDR3 sequence reads: CASSKDRGWGYTF. The CDR3 coding sequence is TGTGCCAGCAGCAAAGACAGGGGCTGGGGCTACACCTTC.